The subject of this entry is one T cell receptor beta chain. Its antigen remains unidentified. The data are from a study of cytomegalovirus exposure and HLA in healthy donors. The CDR3 contains 15 residues. V was clipped by 4 bases and J by 7 bases; unmatched bases: 4. Germline V gene lookup returns CDR1 MNHNY and CDR2 SVGAGI (reference sequence). The donors (healthy individuals) were bone marrow donors. 60 Vbeta and 13 Jbeta primers were used in PCR. Data came from immunoSEQ multiplex PCR; TCRdb stores just in-frame clones and leaves some out. The repertoire holds 90,000 to 120,000 clones, with roughly 71% as singletons. Whole-study findings and limits: Among CMV-associated TCR beta chains, most appeared HLA-restricted in a later analysis. A later analysis by the authors found several of the most significant clusters apparently linked to common viral pathogens. Previous analysis showed most TCR beta V segments were productive about 87% or about 30% of the time.

Sequenced: PBMCs. The chain carries TRBV6-6 and TRBJ2-1, with 13 positions matching TRBD2. This receptor was identified in a man in his forties or fifties in good health and CMV-seropositive. The CDR3 nucleotides are TGTGCCAGCAGTTCCGGACTAGCGGGAGCGAATGAGCAGTTCTTC. Its translation is CASSSGLAGANEQFF.